The rows below give T cell receptor beta chains drawn from one sample of a study of cytomegalovirus exposure and HLA in healthy donors. The table came from immunoSEQ multiplex PCR; TCRdb's copy has only in-frame clones and leaves some out. The profile covers approximately 230,000 clones, with over 75% appearing a single time and more than 10% taken by the ten largest. The source material was PBMCs. These TCRs come from a man between 18 and 29 years old in good health and CMV-seropositive. Each CDR3 is given with its conserved first and last residue. D genes are given only for firm matches. Some rows mark clone size as missing; the rest say once, few, many or name a class of expanded clone.

D gene	V gene	J gene	clone size	CDR3 DNA	CDR3 protein
TRBD1	TRBV5-1	TRBJ1-1	.	TGCGCCAGCAGCCAGGGGGGCGCGGGCACTGAAGCTTTCTTT	CASSQGGAGTEAFF
.	TRBV19	TRBJ1-5	few	TGTGCCAGTGCCGACAGGTTCAATCAGCCCCAGCATTTT	CASADRFNQPQHF
.	TRBV5-4	TRBJ1-1	.	TGTGCCAGCAGCTTGGTGGGTGTGGACACTGAAGCTTTCTTT	CASSLVGVDTEAFF
.	TRBV7-6	TRBJ2-1	few	TGTGCCAGCAGCTCGGACTTACTTGGTGAGCAGTTCTTC	CASSSDLLGEQFF
.	TRBV2	TRBJ1-2	.	TGTGCCAACACCGGGACATCTAACTATGGCTACACCTTC	CANTGTSNYGYTF
.	TRBV28	TRBJ2-1	.	TGTGCCAGCAGCCCCCGGGGCCGTGGGGGCAATGAGCAGTTCTTC	CASSPRGRGGNEQFF
TRBD1	TRBV5-1	TRBJ2-7	.	TGCGCCAGCAGCTCGGGACAGGGATACTCCTACGAGCAGTACTTC	CASSSGQGYSYEQYF
.	TRBV6-5	TRBJ1-2	.	TGTGCCAGCAGTTACGGTGTGTACCTAGGCTACACCTTC	CASSYGVYLGYTF
.	TRBV28	TRBJ2-7	once	TGTGCCAGCAGTTTGACAGGACCGAGCTCCTACGAGCAGTACTTC	CASSLTGPSSYEQYF
.	TRBV19	TRBJ1-2	few	TGTGCCAGTAGTATAGCACGGGCCTCGACGAGAGGTGGCTACACCTTC	CASSIARASTRGGYTF
.	TRBV5-1	TRBJ2-1	once	TGCGCCAGCAGCACTGGGTGGGGGAATGAGCAGTTCTTC	CASSTGWGNEQFF
.	TRBV28	TRBJ1-3	.	TGTGCCAGCAGTTTGCAGAAGGCGGGGAGGGACACCATATATTTT	CASSLQKAGRDTIYF
.	TRBV5-1	TRBJ2-1	.	TGCGCCAGCAGCCCGGGGGCCGAGTTGTCCCTCAATGAGCAGTTCTTC	CASSPGAELSLNEQFF
TRBD2	TRBV5-6	TRBJ2-3	.	TGTGCCAGCAGCTTGGTTGCGACTAGCGGGGGTAGCACAGATACGCAGTATTTT	CASSLVATSGGSTDTQYF
.	TRBV5-4	TRBJ1-2	.	TGTGCCAGCAGCTTGGCCGGGGCAGGGCCCTATGGCTACACCTTC	CASSLAGAGPYGYTF
.	TRBV27	TRBJ1-1	.	TGTGCCAGCAGTTTAATCTGGGGGACCTCGGGAACTGAAGCTTTCTTT	CASSLIWGTSGTEAFF
.	TRBV2	TRBJ1-4	.	TGTGCCAGCCGAGGCAGGGGCCCATATAATGAAAAACTGTTTTTT	CASRGRGPYNEKLFF
.	TRBV6-5	TRBJ2-3	.	TGTGCCAGCAGTTTCATGCGGGCAGGACGCCCAGATACGCAGTATTTT	CASSFMRAGRPDTQYF
.	TRBV5-6	TRBJ2-7	.	TGTGCCAGCAGCTTGGAGTTGAAATACGAGCAGTACTTC	CASSLELKYEQYF
TRBD1	TRBV7-6	TRBJ2-5	.	TGTGCCAGCAGCCCGGGGACAGGGGTAGAGACCCAGTACTTC	CASSPGTGVETQYF
.	TRBV6-5	TRBJ2-1	.	TGTGCCAGCAGTTACTCGAGACTACTTACCTACAATGAGCAGTTCTTC	CASSYSRLLTYNEQFF
TRBD1	TRBV2	TRBJ1-2	.	TGTGCCAGCACTGGGACAGGGGGCGGGGGTTATGGCTACACCTTC	CASTGTGGGGYGYTF
.	TRBV13	TRBJ2-5	.	TGTGCCAGCAGCTCGGTGCAAGAGACCCAGTACTTC	CASSSVQETQYF
.	TRBV5-4	TRBJ1-2	.	TGTGCCAGCAGCTCCCGGGTCCAGGCGGGTGGCTACACCTTC	CASSSRVQAGGYTF
.	TRBV25-1	TRBJ2-5	.	TGTGCCAGCAGTGACGCCGCTAGGGAGACCCAGTACTTC	CASSDAARETQYF
.	TRBV27	TRBJ2-7	once	TGTGCCAGCAGTCTGGCCCAGGAACGGTCCTACGAGCAGTACTTC	CASSLAQERSYEQYF
.	TRBV28	TRBJ2-2	once	TGTGCCAGAAGGCCAGGCACCGGGGAGCTGTTTTTT	CARRPGTGELFF
TRBD2	TRBV6-1	TRBJ2-7	once	TGTGCCAGCAGCGCTATAGGACTAGGGTTGAGCGAGCAGTACTTC	CASSAIGLGLSEQYF
.	TRBV11-1	TRBJ2-7	.	TGTGCCAGCAGCTTAGGGGCCCCGACGATAACCTACGAGCAGTACTTC	CASSLGAPTITYEQYF
.	TRBV7-6	TRBJ2-7	.	TGTGCCAGCAGCTTAGGTGCTCGGGTCTCAGAAGACGAGCAGTACTTC	CASSLGARVSEDEQYF
.	TRBV5-1	TRBJ2-1	.	TGCGCCAGCAGCTTGGAGTATGAGCAGTTCTTC	CASSLEYEQFF
.	TRBV7-9	TRBJ1-5	many	TGTGCCAGCAGCTTAGGCACGGTTGGGGGGCGGCTCAATCAGCCCCAGCATTTT	CASSLGTVGGRLNQPQHF
.	TRBV18	TRBJ2-1	once	TGTGCCAGCTCACCGCCCGGGCTTATTCACAATGAGCAGTTCTTC	CASSPPGLIHNEQFF
.	TRBV6-5	TRBJ2-1	.	TGTGCCAGCAGTTACAAGGACCCCACCTACAATGAGCAGTTCTTC	CASSYKDPTYNEQFF
TRBD1	TRBV2	TRBJ2-7	.	TGTGCCAGCAGTGAACAGGGGGTAAACTACGAGCAGTACTTC	CASSEQGVNYEQYF
TRBD2	TRBV6-5	TRBJ2-5	once	TGTGCCAGCCAAGATAGCGGGAGAGAGACCCAGTACTTC	CASQDSGRETQYF
.	TRBV25-1	TRBJ1-2	few	TGTGCCAGCAGTGCTTCACTAGGGACTGTGGAGGGCTACACCTTC	CASSASLGTVEGYTF
.	TRBV30	TRBJ1-1	.	TGTGCCTGGAGTAGGTCGGGCCCTGCAGCTTTCTTT	CAWSRSGPAAFF
.	TRBV6-5	TRBJ2-5	once	TGTGCCAGCAGTCTCCGTGGTCCGAGAGAGACCCAGTACTTC	CASSLRGPRETQYF
.	TRBV4-3	TRBJ1-2	.	TGCGCCAGCAGCCAAGACAGGGAGTTCGGTGGCTACACCTTC	CASSQDREFGGYTF
TRBD2	TRBV29-1	TRBJ2-3	.	TGCAGCGTTGACGGATTAGCGGGACACGCCGGAAGTACGCAGTATTTT	CSVDGLAGHAGSTQYF
TRBD1	TRBV6-5	TRBJ2-7	.	TGTGCCAGCAGTCGATCCGGGACAGGGTTTAACGAGCAGTACTTC	CASSRSGTGFNEQYF
.	TRBV7-2	TRBJ2-1	.	TGTGCCAGCAGCATACAGGTCTACAATGAGCAGTTCTTC	CASSIQVYNEQFF
.	TRBV2	TRBJ2-7	.	TGTGCCAGCGGATTGGGGGGCCTCTACGAGCAGTACTTC	CASGLGGLYEQYF
.	TRBV5-1	TRBJ2-4	.	TGCGCCAGCAGCTTGAATTCCCGGGGCGATGGAACTCTCTTAGCCAAAAACATTCAGTACTTC	CASSLNSRGDGTLLAKNIQYF
TRBD1	TRBV2	TRBJ2-7	.	TGTGCCAGCAAGATTGACAGGGCCAGCTCCTACGAGCAGTACTTC	CASKIDRASSYEQYF
TRBD1	TRBV7-2	TRBJ2-4	.	TGTGCCAGCAGCTTAGGGACAGGGGGCGCAGACATTCAGTACTTC	CASSLGTGGADIQYF
.	TRBV4-2	TRBJ2-1	.	TGTGCCAGCAGCCAAGACCGTGGGGGCGGCAATGAGCAGTTCTTC	CASSQDRGGGNEQFF
.	TRBV7-9	TRBJ2-3	.	TGTGCCAGCAGCTACGGGGAGATTCGCACAGATACGCAGTATTTT	CASSYGEIRTDTQYF
TRBD1	TRBV7-9	TRBJ2-1	once	TGTGCCAGCAGTAATTACCGGGACAGCCTGGATGAGCAGTTCTTC	CASSNYRDSLDEQFF
.	TRBV29-1	TRBJ1-1	.	TGCAGCGTTCGTCGTGGGTGGGCCCTTGAAGCTTTCTTT	CSVRRGWALEAFF
.	TRBV9	TRBJ2-1	.	TGTGCCAGCAGCGTCGACTACGACAATGAGCAGTTCTTC	CASSVDYDNEQFF